The 21 T cell receptor beta chains listed next were all sequenced from one sample in a study of shared clonotypes between healthy human individuals. Clones were sequenced by immunoSEQ multiplex PCR, and TCRdb holds only the in-frame ones, with some missing. The sample lists roughly 1,000,000 clones, about 80% seen once, with roughly 0.65% in the top ten. Sequencing used memory CD4+ T cells from PBMCs. Sample subset: CD45RA-negative fraction. These receptors all come from a man aged 18 to 30 in good health. Some clones in this sample may be carry-over from other donors' samples.

The rearrangement uses TRBV28 and TRBJ2-7; D is undetermined. Per the germline V gene, CDR1 is MDHEN and CDR2 is SYDVKM. V lost 2 bases, J lost 4 bases, and 6 bases lay in between. The CDR3 spans 12 residues. CDR3 sequence (DNA): TGTGCCAGCAGTTTAGCACAGTACGAGCAGTACTTC. This gives the protein CASSLAQYEQYF.

V and J are TRBV5-1 and TRBJ1-3; D gene uncertain. CDR1 is SGHRS and CDR2 is YFSETQ in the germline V gene. The V end lost 3 bases, the J end lost 0 bases, and 13 bases lay between the germline ends. CDR3 length: 16 residues. CDR3 nucleotides: TGCGCCAGCAGCTCCGTGGCGGGATACTCTGGAAACACCATATATTTT. It encodes CASSSVAGYSGNTIYF.

This chain joins TRBV29-1 and TRBJ2-5; 8 bases line up with TRBD2. The V gene end was trimmed by 5 bases and the J gene end by 0 bases; junction bases not matched to a gene: 2. The CDR3 loop spans 13 amino acids. Germline V gives CDR1 SQVTM, CDR2 ANQGSEA. CDR3 sequence: CSVQLADQETQYF. CDR3 nucleotides: TGCAGCGTTCAACTAGCGGACCAAGAGACCCAGTACTTC.

With regard to this clone: The sample has other DNA sequences that encode this CDR3 too. V gene TRBV18 combines with J gene TRBJ2-2; unclear D gene. Germline V gene data show CDR1 as KGHSH and CDR2 as LQKENI. With 6 bases removed from V and 1 base from J, the gap between germline ends came to 9 bases. This CDR3 is built from 14 residues. The CDR3 loop reads CASSQDRNTGELFF. DNA for the CDR3: TGTGCCAGCTCCCAGGATAGGAACACCGGGGAGCTGTTTTTT. Complete variable domain (other parts from reference TRBV18 and TRBJ2-2): NAGVMQNPRHLVRRRGQEARLRCSPMKGHSHVYWYRQLPEEGLKFMVYLQKENIIDESGMPKERFSAEFPKEGPSILRIQQVVRGDSAAYFCASSQDRNTGELFFGEGSRLTVL.

The CDR3 reads CASAHQGSNQPQHF. The CDR3 DNA is TGTGCTAGTGCCCACCAGGGGAGCAATCAGCCCCAGCATTTT. This chain uses TRBV12-5 with TRBJ1-5, with D possibly being TRBD1 (6 bases). The V end lost 7 bases, the J end lost 1 base, and 11 bases lay between the germline ends. The CDR3 length is 14 residues. Germline CDR1 reads LGHNT; CDR2 reads FRNRAP.

V is TRBV9 and J is TRBJ1-3; D is perhaps TRBD1 (6 bases). Germline CDR1 is SGDLS and CDR2 is YYNGEE. The CDR3 has 16 residues. The ends were cut back, 3 bases at V and 3 bases at J, with 16 bases in the middle. CDR3 DNA: TGTGCCAGCAGCGCTGGCCGGGGGGCCAATGGAAACACCATATATTTT. It codes for CASSAGRGANGNTIYF. Full variable domain (remainder filled in from reference TRBV9 and TRBJ1-3): DSGVTQTPKHLITATGQRVTLRCSPRSGDLSVYWYQQSLDQGLQFLIQYYNGEERAKGNILERFSAQQFPDLHSELNLSSLELGDSALYFCASSAGRGANGNTIYFGEGSWLTVV.

The chain links TRBV5-5 to TRBJ2-7; D gene ambiguous. Germline-derived CDR1 and CDR2 are SGHKS and YYEKEE (reference sequence). CDR3 length equals 14 residues. Trimming pared 1 base from V and 1 base from J, leaving 9 bases between. CDR3: CASSLFLPSYEQYF. The CDR3, as DNA: TGTGCCAGCAGCTTGTTTCTTCCATCCTACGAGCAGTACTTC.

This CDR3 is CASSSRPQGTTEAFF. The DNA of the CDR3 is TGTGCCAGCAGCTCGAGACCGCAGGGGACGACTGAAGCTTTCTTT. This chain connects TRBV9 to TRBJ1-1, with D perhaps matching TRBD1 (6 bases). V was cut by 4 bases and J by 5 bases, with 18 bases left in between. This CDR3 region has 15 residues. Germline CDR1 is SGDLS and CDR2 is YYNGEE.

Concerning this clone: A read error likely explains this, since a far larger clone differs by one base. The V call is TRBV5-8, the J call TRBJ1-4; no clear D gene. V dropped 4 bases and J dropped 8 bases, with 6 bases sitting between them. The CDR3 has 11 residues. CDR1 is SGHTS, CDR2 YDEGEE, per germline. CDR3 nucleotides: TGTGCCAGCAGCCAAGGAGAAAAACTGTTTTTT. Amino acids: CASSQGEKLFF.

Concerning this clone: The same CDR3 can be traced to other DNA sequences in this sample. This chain's CDR3 is CASSIGQGTEAFF. In DNA form, the CDR3 reads TGTGCCAGTAGTATAGGTCAGGGAACTGAAGCTTTCTTT. The gene calls are TRBV19 and TRBJ1-1, with D perhaps TRBD1 (5 bases). Looked up from germline, CDR1 is LNHDA and CDR2 is SQIVND (reference sequence). The CDR3 is 13 amino acids. V dropped 1 base and J dropped 5 bases, with 8 bases sitting between them.

The chain employs TRBV5-1 and TRBJ2-1; 8 nucleotides agree with TRBD2. From germline, CDR1 is SGHRS and CDR2 YFSETQ. The CDR3 contains 15 residues. V shed 0 bases and J 8 bases; nucleotides not matched to a gene: 7. CDR3 sequence reads: CASSLEGTRNYEQFF. In nucleotides, the CDR3 is TGCGCCAGCAGCTTGGAAGGGACTAGGAACTATGAGCAGTTCTTC.

The CDR3 nucleotides read TGTGCCAGCAGTGACTCGTACCAGGGGAACCAAGAGACCCAGTACTTC. Its protein product is CASSDSYQGNQETQYF. The chain couples TRBV6-4 to TRBJ2-5; tentative D call: TRBD1 (6 bases). The CDR3 totals 16 residues. Deletions cut 0 bases from V and 0 bases from J, with 11 bases between. Germline V lookup: CDR1 MRHNA, CDR2 SNTAGT.

The J gene is TRBJ2-3, the V gene TRBV28; maybe TRBD2 (5 bases). This CDR3 is 13 amino acids long. CDR1 and CDR2 from the germline V gene are MDHEN and SYDVKM. With 3 bases removed from V and 4 bases from J, the gap between germline ends came to 8 bases. CDR3 loop: CASSLVGADTQYF. CDR3 sequence (DNA): TGTGCCAGCAGTTTGGTGGGAGCAGATACGCAGTATTTT.

The chain is built from TRBV10-3 and TRBJ1-4; weak D call: TRBD1 (6 bases). Germline loops: CDR1 ENHRY, CDR2 SYGVKD. This CDR3 spans 14 amino acids. Trimming left V 2 bases short and J 8 bases short, with 12 bases between. CDR3 loop: CAISEGQSSEKLFF. CDR3 nucleotides: TGTGCCATCAGTGAGGGACAGTCCTCAGAAAAACTGTTTTTT.

The chain uses TRBV28 and TRBJ1-1; TRBD1 agrees at 8 bases. J gave up 2 bases and V 6 bases, and 11 bases lay outside the gene matches. The germline CDR1 and CDR2 sequences are MDHEN and SYDVKM. This CDR3 spans 16 amino acids. The DNA for the CDR3 is TGTGCCAGCAGCCTAAGAACAGGGGGATTCAACACTGAAGCTTTCTTT. It is translated as CASSLRTGGFNTEAFF.

V usage is TRBV4-1 and J usage is TRBJ2-2; D gene ambiguous. The CDR3 is 13 residues long. V was cut by 0 bases and J by 6 bases, with 5 bases left in between. Germline V CDR1 and CDR2: MGHRA, YSYEKL. The CDR3 DNA is TGCGCCAGCAGCCAAGATGCGTCCGGGGAGCTGTTTTTT. Its protein product is CASSQDASGELFF.

The chain links TRBV28 to TRBJ1-2; 9 nucleotides align to TRBD1. Germline V gene data show CDR1 as MDHEN and CDR2 as SYDVKM. There are 15 residues in the CDR3. V trimming: 2 bases; J trimming: 4 bases; junction bases outside the gene matches: 5. The CDR3 sequence is CASSLEGQGLYGYTF. CDR3 DNA: TGTGCCAGCAGTTTAGAGGGACAGGGACTCTATGGCTACACCTTC.

The chain combines TRBV6-5 with TRBJ2-1; the match to TRBD2 covers 14 bases. Trimming took 6 bases from V and 10 from J; bases not matched to a gene: 8. CDR3 length: 15 residues. CDR1 and CDR2 (germline): MNHEY, SVGAGI. CDR3 nucleotide sequence: TGTGCCAGCAGGCCCGGGACTAGCGGGGGACGCGAGCAGTTCTTC. Its translation is CASRPGTSGGREQFF.

The CDR3 is CARRALAGAVSYNEQFF. The CDR3 region has the DNA TGTGCCAGGAGGGCCTTAGCGGGAGCTGTTTCCTACAATGAGCAGTTCTTC. The rearrangement joins TRBV6-8 to TRBJ2-1; 9 positions agree with TRBD2. Germline CDR1 MNHGY, CDR2 SAAAGT. The CDR3 runs to 17 residues. Trimming cost V 9 bases and J 1 base; bases outside gene matches: 13.

This clone has more than one count but fewer than ten. The chain couples TRBV4-2 to TRBJ2-7, with D perhaps matching TRBD1 (7 bases). Looked up from germline, CDR1 is LGHNA and CDR2 is YNFKEQ. V was clipped by 3 bases and J by 0 bases, with 18 bases between them. The CDR3 runs 17 residues. The CDR3 is CASSQIRGDISSYEQYF. The CDR3 bases are TGTGCCAGCAGCCAGATCAGGGGGGACATAAGCTCCTACGAGCAGTACTTC.

This chain links TRBV7-2 with TRBJ2-7; 9 bases match TRBD2. Trimming cost V 5 bases and J 0 bases; bases outside gene matches: 2. Germline V CDR1 and CDR2: SGHTA, FQGNSA. The CDR3 covers 14 residues. The CDR3, as DNA: TGTGCCAGCAGCAATAGCGGGGGCTCCTACGAGCAGTACTTC. Its translation is CASSNSGGSYEQYF.